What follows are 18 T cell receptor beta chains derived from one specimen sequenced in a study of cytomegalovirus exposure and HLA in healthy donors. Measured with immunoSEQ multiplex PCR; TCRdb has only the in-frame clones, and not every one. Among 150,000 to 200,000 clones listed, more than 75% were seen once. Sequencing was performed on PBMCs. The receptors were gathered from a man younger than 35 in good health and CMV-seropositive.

The chain's CDR3 is CASSDLGQGGGYTF. The CDR3 DNA reads as TGTGCCAGCAGTGACTTGGGGCAGGGGGGCGGCTACACCTTC. This chain links TRBV28 with TRBJ1-2, with 7 nucleotides matching TRBD1. Germline V CDR1 and CDR2: MDHEN, SYDVKM. The CDR3 runs 14 residues. J lost 8 bases, V lost 5 bases, and 11 bases had no gene match.

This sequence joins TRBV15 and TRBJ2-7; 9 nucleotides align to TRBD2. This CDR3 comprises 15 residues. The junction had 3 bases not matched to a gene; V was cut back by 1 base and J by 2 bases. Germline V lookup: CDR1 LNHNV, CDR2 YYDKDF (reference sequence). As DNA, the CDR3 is TGTGCCACCAGCAGAGCGCTAGCGGGAACCTACGAGCAGTACTTC. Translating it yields CATSRALAGTYEQYF.

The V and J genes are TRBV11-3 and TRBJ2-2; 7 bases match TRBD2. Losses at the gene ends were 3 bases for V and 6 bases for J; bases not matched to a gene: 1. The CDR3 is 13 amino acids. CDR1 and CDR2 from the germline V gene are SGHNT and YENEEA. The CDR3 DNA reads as TGTGCCAGCAGCTTTGGGGGGGCCGGGGAGCTGTTTTTT. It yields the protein CASSFGGAGELFF.

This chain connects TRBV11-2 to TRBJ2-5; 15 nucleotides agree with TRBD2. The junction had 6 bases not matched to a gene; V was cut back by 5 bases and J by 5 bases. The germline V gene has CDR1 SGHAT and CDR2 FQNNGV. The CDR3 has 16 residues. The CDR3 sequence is CASSIRTSGRVETQYF. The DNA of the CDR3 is TGTGCCAGCAGCATCCGGACTAGCGGGAGGGTGGAGACCCAGTACTTC.

The CDR3 sequence is CASSPEPAGDYGYTF. CDR3 DNA: TGTGCCAGCTCACCGGAGCCAGCGGGGGACTATGGCTACACCTTC. This chain uses TRBV18 with TRBJ1-2; maybe TRBD1 (5 bases). This CDR3 has 15 amino acids. V lost 3 bases to trimming and J lost 3 bases, with 14 bases between them. CDR1 is KGHSH and CDR2 is LQKENI in the germline V gene. Full variable domain (outside the CDR3, taken from reference TRBV18 and TRBJ1-2): NAGVMQNPRHLVRRRGQEARLRCSPMKGHSHVYWYRQLPEEGLKFMVYLQKENIIDESGMPKERFSAEFPKEGPSILRIQQVVRGDSAAYFCASSPEPAGDYGYTFGSGTRLTVV.

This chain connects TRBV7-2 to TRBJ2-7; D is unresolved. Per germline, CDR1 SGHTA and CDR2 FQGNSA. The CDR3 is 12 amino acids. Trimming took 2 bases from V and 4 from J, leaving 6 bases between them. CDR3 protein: CASSLQAYEQYF. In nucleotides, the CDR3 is TGTGCCAGCAGCTTACAGGCATACGAGCAGTACTTC. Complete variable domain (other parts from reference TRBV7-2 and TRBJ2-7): GAGVSQSPSNKVTEKGKDVELRCDPISGHTALYWYRQSLGQGLEFLIYFQGNSAPDKSGLPSDRFSAERTGGSVSTLTIQRTQQEDSAVYLCASSLQAYEQYFGPGTRLTVT.

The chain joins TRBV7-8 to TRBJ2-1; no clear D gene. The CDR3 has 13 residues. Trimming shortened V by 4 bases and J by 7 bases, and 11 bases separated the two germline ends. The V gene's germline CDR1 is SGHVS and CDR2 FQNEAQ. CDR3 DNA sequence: TGTGCCAGCAGCTCTGCTCACGGTAATGAGCAGTTCTTC. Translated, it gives CASSSAHGNEQFF.

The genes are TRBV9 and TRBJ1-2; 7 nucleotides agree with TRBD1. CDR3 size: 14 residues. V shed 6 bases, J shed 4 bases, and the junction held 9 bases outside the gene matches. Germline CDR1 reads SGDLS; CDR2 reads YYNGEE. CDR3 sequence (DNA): TGTGCCAGCACTGAGACAGGGACCTCCTATGGCTACACCTTC. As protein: CASTETGTSYGYTF.

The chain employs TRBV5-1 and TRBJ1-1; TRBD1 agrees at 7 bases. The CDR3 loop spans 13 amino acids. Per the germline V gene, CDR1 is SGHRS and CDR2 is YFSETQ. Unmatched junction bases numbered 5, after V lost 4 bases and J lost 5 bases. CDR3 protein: CASSPTGRTEAFF. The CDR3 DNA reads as TGCGCCAGCAGCCCGACAGGGCGGACTGAAGCTTTCTTT.

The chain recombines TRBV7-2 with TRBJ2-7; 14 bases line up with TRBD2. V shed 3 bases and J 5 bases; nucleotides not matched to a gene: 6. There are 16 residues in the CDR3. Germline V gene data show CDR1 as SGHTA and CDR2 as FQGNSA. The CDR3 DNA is TGTGCCAGCAGCTTGCGGGGACTAGCGGGAGTCCACGAGCAGTACTTC. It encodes CASSLRGLAGVHEQYF.

This CDR3 is CAWSAGPWDRPYEQYF. The CDR3 DNA reads as TGTGCCTGGAGTGCCGGTCCGTGGGACAGACCCTACGAGCAGTACTTC. The chain recombines TRBV30 with TRBJ2-7; 7 nucleotides line up with TRBD1. The CDR3 totals 16 residues. Per the germline V gene, CDR1 is GTSNPN and CDR2 is SVGIG (reference sequence). The ends lost 1 base at V and 2 bases at J; junction bases unmatched: 11.

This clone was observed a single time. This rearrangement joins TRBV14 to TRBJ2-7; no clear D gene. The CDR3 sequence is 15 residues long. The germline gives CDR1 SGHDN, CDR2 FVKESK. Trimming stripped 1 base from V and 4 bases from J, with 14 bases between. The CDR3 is CASSQGWAAGYEQYF. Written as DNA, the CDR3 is TGTGCCAGCAGCCAAGGGTGGGCCGCCGGTTACGAGCAGTACTTC.

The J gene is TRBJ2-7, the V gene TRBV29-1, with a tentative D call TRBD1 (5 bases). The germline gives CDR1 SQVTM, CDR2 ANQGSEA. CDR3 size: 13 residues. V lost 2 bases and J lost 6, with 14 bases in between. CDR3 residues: CSVEPDTTGEQYF. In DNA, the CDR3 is TGCAGCGTTGAACCGGACACTACCGGCGAGCAGTACTTC.

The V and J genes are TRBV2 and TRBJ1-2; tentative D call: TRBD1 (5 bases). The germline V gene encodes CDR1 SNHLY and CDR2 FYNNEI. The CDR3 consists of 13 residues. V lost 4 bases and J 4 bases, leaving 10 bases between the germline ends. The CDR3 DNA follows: TGTGCCAGCAGTGGGGCCCAGGGCTATGGCTACACCTTC. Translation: CASSGAQGYGYTF.

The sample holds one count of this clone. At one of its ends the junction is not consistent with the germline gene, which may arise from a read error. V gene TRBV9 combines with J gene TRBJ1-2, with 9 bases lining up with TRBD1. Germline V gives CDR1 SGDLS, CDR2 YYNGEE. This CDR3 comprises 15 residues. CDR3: CASTYGLGQGYDYTF. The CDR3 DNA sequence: TGTGCCAGCACTTATGGACTGGGACAGGGTTATGACTACACCTTC.

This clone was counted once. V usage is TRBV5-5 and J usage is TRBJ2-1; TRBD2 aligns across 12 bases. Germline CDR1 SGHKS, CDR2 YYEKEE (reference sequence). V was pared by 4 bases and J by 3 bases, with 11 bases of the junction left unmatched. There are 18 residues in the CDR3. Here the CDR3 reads CASSPRKVTSGSYNEQFF. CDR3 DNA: TGTGCCAGCAGCCCCCGCAAGGTGACTAGCGGGAGCTACAATGAGCAGTTCTTC.

The DNA of the CDR3 is TGTGCCAGTAGAAAAACAGGGGGAGTTACTGAAGCTTTCTTT. Its translation is CASRKTGGVTEAFF. The chain has TRBV19 and TRBJ1-1, with 8 bases aligning to TRBD1. CDR3 length: 14 residues. CDR1 is LNHDA, CDR2 SQIVND, per germline (reference sequence). V trimming: 6 bases; J trimming: 5 bases; junction bases outside the gene matches: 8.

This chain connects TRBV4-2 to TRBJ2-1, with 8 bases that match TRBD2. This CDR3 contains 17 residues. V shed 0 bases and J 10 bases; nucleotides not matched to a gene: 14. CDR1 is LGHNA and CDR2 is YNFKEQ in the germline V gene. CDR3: CASSQDRASGPPAEQFF. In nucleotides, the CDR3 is TGTGCCAGCAGCCAAGATAGAGCTAGCGGGCCACCGGCGGAGCAGTTCTTC.